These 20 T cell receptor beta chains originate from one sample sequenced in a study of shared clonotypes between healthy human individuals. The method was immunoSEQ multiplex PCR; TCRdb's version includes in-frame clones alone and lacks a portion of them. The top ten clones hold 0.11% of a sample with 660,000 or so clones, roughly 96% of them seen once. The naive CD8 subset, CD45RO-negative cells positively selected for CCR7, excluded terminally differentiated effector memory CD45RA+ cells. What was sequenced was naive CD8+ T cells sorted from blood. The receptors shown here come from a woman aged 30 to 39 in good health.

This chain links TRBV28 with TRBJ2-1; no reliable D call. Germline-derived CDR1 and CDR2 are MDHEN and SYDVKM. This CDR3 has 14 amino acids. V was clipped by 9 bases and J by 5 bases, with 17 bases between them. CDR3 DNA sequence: TGTGCCAGTGACCAAGGGTTCGGTGACAATGAGCAGTTCTTC. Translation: CASDQGFGDNEQFF.

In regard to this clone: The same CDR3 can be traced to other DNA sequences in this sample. The CDR3 region is CASSESDRGTEAFF. The CDR3, as DNA: TGCGCCAGCAGTGAGTCCGACCGGGGGACTGAAGCTTTCTTT. The rearrangement uses TRBV10-1 and TRBJ1-1, with D possibly being TRBD1 (5 bases). This CDR3 is 14 amino acids long. Looked up from germline, CDR1 is WNHNN and CDR2 is SYGVQD (reference sequence). The germline V and J ends were trimmed by 0 bases and 5 bases, with 10 bases remaining between them.

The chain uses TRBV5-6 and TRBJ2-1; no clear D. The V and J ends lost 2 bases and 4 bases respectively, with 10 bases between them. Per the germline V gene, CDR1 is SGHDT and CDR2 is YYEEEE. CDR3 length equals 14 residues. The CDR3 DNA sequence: TGTGCCAGCAGCTTTGGCGCAAGTTACAATGAGCAGTTCTTC. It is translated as CASSFGASYNEQFF.

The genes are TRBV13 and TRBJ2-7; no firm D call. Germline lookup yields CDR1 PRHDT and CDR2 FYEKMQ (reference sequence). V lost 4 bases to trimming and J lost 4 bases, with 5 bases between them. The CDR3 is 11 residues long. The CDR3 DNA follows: TGTGCCAGCAGCTGGAAATACGAGCAGTACTTC. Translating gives CASSWKYEQYF.

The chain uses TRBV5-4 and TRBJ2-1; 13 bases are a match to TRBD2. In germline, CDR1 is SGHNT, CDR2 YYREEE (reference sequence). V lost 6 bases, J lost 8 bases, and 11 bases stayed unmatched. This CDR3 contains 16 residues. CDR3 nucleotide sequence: TGTGCCAGCACCCCCTTACTAGCGGGAGGGGGGGATGAGCAGTTCTTC. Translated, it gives CASTPLLAGGGDEQFF.

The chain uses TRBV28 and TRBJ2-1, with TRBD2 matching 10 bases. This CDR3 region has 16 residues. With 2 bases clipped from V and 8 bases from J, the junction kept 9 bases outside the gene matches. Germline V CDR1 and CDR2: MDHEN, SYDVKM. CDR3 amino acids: CASSLGASGSVDEQFF. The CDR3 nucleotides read TGTGCCAGCAGTTTAGGGGCTAGCGGGAGTGTAGATGAGCAGTTCTTC.

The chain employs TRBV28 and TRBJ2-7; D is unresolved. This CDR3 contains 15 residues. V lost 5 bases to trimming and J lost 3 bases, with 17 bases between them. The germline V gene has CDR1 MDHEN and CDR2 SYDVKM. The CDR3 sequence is CASSRKHRAHYEQYF. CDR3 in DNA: TGTGCCAGCAGTCGTAAGCACAGAGCCCACTACGAGCAGTACTTC. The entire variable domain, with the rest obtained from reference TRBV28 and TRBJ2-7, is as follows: DVKVTQSSRYLVKRTGEKVFLECVQDMDHENMFWYRQDPGLGLRLIYFSYDVKMKEKGDIPEGYSVSREKKERFSLILESASTNQTSMYLCASSRKHRAHYEQYFGPGTRLTVT.

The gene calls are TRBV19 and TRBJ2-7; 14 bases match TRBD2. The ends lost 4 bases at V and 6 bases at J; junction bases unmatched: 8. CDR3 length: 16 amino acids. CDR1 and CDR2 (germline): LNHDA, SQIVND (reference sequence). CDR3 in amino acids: CASSNEGLAGGSEQYF. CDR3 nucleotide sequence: TGTGCCAGTAGTAATGAAGGACTAGCGGGAGGTAGCGAGCAGTACTTC.

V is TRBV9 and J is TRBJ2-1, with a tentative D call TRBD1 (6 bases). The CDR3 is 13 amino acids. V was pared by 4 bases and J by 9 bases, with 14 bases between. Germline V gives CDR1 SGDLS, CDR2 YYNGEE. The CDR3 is CASSIGGGSEQFF. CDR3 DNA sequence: TGTGCCAGCAGCATAGGTGGGGGCAGTGAGCAGTTCTTC.

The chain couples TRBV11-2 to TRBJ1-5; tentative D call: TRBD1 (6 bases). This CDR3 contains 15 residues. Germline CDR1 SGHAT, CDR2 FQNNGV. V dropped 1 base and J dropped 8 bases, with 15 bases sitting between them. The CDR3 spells CASSLVGGPAEPQHF. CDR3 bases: TGTGCCAGCAGCTTAGTCGGGGGGCCCGCCGAGCCCCAGCATTTT. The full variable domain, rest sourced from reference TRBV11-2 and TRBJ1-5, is EAGVAQSPRYKIIEKRQSVAFWCNPISGHATLYWYQQILGQGPKLLIQFQNNGVVDDSQLPKDRFSAERLKGVDSTLKIQPAKLEDSAVYLCASSLVGGPAEPQHFGDGTRLSIL.

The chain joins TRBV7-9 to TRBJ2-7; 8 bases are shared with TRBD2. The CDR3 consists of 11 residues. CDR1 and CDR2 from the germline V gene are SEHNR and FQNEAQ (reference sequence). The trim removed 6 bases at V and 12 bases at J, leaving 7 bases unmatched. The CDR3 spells CASSPLAGLYF. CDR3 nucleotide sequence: TGTGCCAGCAGTCCCTTAGCGGGGTTGTACTTC.

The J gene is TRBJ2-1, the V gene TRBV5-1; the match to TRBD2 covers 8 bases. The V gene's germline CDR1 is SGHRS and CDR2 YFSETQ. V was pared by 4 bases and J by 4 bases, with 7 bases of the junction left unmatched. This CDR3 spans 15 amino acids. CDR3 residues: CASSTTSGTYNEQFF. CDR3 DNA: TGCGCCAGCAGCACCACTAGCGGAACTTACAATGAGCAGTTCTTC.

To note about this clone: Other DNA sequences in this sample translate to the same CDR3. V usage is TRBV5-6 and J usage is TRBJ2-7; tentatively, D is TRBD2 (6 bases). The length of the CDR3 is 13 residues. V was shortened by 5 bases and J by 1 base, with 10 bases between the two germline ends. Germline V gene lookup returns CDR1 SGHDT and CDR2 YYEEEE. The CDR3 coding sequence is TGTGCCAGCAGTTTGCGGGATTCCTACGAGCAGTACTTC. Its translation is CASSLRDSYEQYF.

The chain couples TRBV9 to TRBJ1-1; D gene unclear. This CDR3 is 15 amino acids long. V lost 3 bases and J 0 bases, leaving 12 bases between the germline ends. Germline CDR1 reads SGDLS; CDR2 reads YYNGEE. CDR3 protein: CASSDGRRLNTEAFF. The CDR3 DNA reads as TGTGCCAGCAGCGACGGTAGGCGTCTGAACACTGAAGCTTTCTTT. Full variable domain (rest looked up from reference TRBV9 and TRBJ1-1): DSGVTQTPKHLITATGQRVTLRCSPRSGDLSVYWYQQSLDQGLQFLIQYYNGEERAKGNILERFSAQQFPDLHSELNLSSLELGDSALYFCASSDGRRLNTEAFFGQGTRLTVV.

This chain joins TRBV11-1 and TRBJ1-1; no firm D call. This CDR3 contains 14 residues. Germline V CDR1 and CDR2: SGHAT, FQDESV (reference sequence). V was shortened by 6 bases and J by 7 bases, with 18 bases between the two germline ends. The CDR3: CASSLGGSGNEAFF. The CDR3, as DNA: TGTGCCAGCAGTCTAGGAGGGTCTGGTAATGAAGCTTTCTTT. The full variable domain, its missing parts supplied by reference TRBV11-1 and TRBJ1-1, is EAEVAQSPRYKITEKSQAVAFWCDPISGHATLYWYRQILGQGPELLVQFQDESVVDDSQLPKDRFSAERLKGVDSTLKIQPAELGDSAMYLCASSLGGSGNEAFFGQGTRLTVV.

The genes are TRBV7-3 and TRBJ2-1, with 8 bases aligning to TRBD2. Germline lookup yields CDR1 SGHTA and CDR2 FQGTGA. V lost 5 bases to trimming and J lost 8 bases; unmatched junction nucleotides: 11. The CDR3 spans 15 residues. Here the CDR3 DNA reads TGTGCCAGCAGCCCTGGACTAGCCCTTTCCGATGAGCAGTTCTTC. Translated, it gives CASSPGLALSDEQFF.

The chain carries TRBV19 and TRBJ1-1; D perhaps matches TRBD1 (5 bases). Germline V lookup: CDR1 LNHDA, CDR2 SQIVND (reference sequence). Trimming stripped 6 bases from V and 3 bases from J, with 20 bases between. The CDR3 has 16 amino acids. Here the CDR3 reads CASSVPRDGGYTEAFF. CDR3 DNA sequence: TGTGCCAGTAGCGTACCCAGGGACGGCGGATACACTGAAGCTTTCTTT.

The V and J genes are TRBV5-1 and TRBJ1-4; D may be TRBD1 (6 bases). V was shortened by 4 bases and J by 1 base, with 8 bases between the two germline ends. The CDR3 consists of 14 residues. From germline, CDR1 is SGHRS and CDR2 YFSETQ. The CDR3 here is CASSAGQTNEKLFF. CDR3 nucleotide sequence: TGCGCCAGCAGCGCGGGACAAACTAATGAAAAACTGTTTTTT.

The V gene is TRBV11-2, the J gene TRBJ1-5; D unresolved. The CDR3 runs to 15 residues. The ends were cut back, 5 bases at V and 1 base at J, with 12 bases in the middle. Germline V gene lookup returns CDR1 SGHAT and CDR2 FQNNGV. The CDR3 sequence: CASSRTIESNQPQHF. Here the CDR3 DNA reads TGTGCCAGCAGCCGGACCATAGAGAGCAATCAGCCCCAGCATTTT.

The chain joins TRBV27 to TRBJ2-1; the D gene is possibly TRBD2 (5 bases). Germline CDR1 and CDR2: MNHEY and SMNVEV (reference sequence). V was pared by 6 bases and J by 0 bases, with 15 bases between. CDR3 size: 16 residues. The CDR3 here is CASSPLVAGSYNEQFF. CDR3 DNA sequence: TGTGCCAGCAGCCCCCTGGTGGCGGGCTCCTACAATGAGCAGTTCTTC.